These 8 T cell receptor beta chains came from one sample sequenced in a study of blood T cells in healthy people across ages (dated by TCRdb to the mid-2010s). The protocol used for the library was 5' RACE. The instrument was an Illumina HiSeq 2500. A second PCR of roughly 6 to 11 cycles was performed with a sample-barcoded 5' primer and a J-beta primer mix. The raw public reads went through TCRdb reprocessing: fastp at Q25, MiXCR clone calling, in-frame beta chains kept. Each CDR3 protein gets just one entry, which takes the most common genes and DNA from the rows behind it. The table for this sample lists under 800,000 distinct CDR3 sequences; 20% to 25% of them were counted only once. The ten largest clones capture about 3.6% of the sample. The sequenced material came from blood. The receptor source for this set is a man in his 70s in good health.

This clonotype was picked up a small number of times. CDR3 sequence: CSARRTHTADYGYTF. CDR3 coding DNA: TGCAGTGCGAGAAGGACCCATACGGCGGACTATGGCTACACCTTC. This rearrangement joins TRBV20-1 to TRBJ1-2; no firm D call. Per germline, CDR1 DFQATT and CDR2 SNEGSKA (reference sequence). The CDR3 is made up of 15 amino acids. The ends were cut back, 6 bases at V and 3 bases at J, with 20 bases in the middle.

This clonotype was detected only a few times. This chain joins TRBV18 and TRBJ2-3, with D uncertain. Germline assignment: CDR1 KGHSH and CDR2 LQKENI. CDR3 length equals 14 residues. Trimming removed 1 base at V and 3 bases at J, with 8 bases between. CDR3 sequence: CASSPLRPTDTQYF. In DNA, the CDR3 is TGTGCCAGCTCACCACTTCGTCCTACAGATACGCAGTATTTT.

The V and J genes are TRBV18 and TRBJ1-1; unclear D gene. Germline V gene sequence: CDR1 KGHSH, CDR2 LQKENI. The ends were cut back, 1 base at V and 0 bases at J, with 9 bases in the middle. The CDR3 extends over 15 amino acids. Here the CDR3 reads CASSPQAGVNTEAFF. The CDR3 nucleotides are TGTGCCAGCTCACCACAGGCAGGTGTGAACACTGAAGCTTTCTTT.

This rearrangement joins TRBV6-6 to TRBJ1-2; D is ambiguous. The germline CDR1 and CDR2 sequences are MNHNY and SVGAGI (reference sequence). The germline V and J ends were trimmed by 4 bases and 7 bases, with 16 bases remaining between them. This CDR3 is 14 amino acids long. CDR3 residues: CASSSPTLESGYTF. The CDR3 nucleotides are TGTGCCAGCAGTTCCCCGACACTGGAGAGTGGCTACACCTTC.

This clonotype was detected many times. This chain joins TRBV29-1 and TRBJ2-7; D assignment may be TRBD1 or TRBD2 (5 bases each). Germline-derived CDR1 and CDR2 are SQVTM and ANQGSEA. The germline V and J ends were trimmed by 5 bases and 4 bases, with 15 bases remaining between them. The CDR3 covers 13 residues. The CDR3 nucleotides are TGCAGCGTTTCGTCAGGGTCGGGATACGAGCAGTACTTC. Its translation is CSVSSGSGYEQYF.

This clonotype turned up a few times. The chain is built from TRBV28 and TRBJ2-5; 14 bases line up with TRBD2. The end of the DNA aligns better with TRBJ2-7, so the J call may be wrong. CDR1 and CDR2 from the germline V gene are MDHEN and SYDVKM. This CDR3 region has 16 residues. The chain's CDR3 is CASSGTSGSKTYEQYF. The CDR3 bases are TGTGCCAGCAGTGGGACTAGCGGGAGTAAAACCTACGAGCAGTACTTC.

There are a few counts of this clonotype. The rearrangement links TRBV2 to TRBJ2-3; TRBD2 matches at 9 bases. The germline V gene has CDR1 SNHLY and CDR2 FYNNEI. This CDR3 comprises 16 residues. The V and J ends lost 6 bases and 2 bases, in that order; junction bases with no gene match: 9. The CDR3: CASRAGTSRDTDTQYF. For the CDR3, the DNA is TGTGCCAGCAGAGCCGGGACTAGCAGAGACACAGATACGCAGTATTTT. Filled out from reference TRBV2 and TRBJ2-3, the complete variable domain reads EPEVTQTPSHQVTQMGQEVILRCVPISNHLYFYWYRQILGQKVEFLVSFYNNEISEKSEIFDDQFSVERPDGSNFTLKIRSTKLEDSAMYFCASRAGTSRDTDTQYFGPGTRLTVL.

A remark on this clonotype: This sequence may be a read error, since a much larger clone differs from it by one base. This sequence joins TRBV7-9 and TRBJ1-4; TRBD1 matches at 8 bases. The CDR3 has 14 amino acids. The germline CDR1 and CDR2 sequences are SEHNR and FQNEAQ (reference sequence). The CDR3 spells CASSLQGANETLFF. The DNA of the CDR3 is TGTGCCAGCAGCTTACAGGGGGCGAATGAAACACTGTTTTTT.